One sample yielded the 32 T cell receptor beta chains listed below, sequenced in a study of T cells in Graves' hyperthyroidism and ophthalmopathy. The source material, RNA transcripts, was used to amplify TCR beta CDR3 regions. RT-PCR in the first round (using the HTBI primer set) targeted the TCR CDR3. TCRdb re-called the multiplex PCR reads with MiXCR, one entry per CDR3 protein. The profile shows around 350,000 distinct CDR3 sequences, roughly 25% of them singletons. The sequenced material came from blood. The receptor source for this set is a man in his fifties or sixties with Graves' hyperthyroidism.

The table lists this clonotype with a few counts. CDR3 loop: CASSLTLAGGTDTQYF. The CDR3 region has the DNA TGTGCCAGCAGTTTGACCCTAGCGGGGGGCACAGATACGCAGTATTTT. This chain connects TRBV27 to TRBJ2-3; 10 bases line up with TRBD2. CDR1 and CDR2 from the germline V gene are MNHEY and SMNVEV (reference sequence). V lost 3 bases, J lost 1 base, and 4 bases stayed unmatched. This CDR3 has 16 residues.

The sample holds a few counts of this clonotype. The rearrangement links TRBV5-1 to TRBJ2-1, with TRBD1 matching 11 bases. CDR1 and CDR2 from the germline V gene are SGHRS and YFSETQ. This CDR3 is 13 amino acids long. Trimming removed 3 bases from V and 9 bases from J; junction bases left unmatched: 2. The CDR3 sequence: CASSSGQGGEQFF. DNA of the CDR3: TGCGCCAGCAGCTCGGGACAGGGGGGTGAGCAGTTCTTC. Together with reference TRBV5-1 and TRBJ2-1, the CDR3 gives the full variable domain: KAGVTQTPRYLIKTRGQQVTLSCSPISGHRSVSWYQQTPGQGLQFLFEYFSETQRNKGNFPGRFSGRQFSNSRSEMNVSTLELGDSALYLCASSSGQGGEQFFGPGTRLTVL.

This rearrangement joins TRBV18 to TRBJ1-4, with D perhaps matching TRBD1 (5 bases). CDR1 is KGHSH, CDR2 LQKENI, per germline. V lost 3 bases and J lost 5, with 7 bases in between. CDR3 length equals 13 residues. The CDR3 nucleotides read TGTGCCAGCTCACCGGGACTCAATGAAAAACTGTTTTTT. Amino acids: CASSPGLNEKLFF.

This clonotype was detected a few times. The rearrangement links TRBV19 to TRBJ1-5; D is possibly TRBD1 (6 bases). Per germline, CDR1 LNHDA and CDR2 SQIVND (reference sequence). The CDR3 spans 15 residues. The V end lost 2 bases, the J end lost 2 bases, and 10 bases lay between the germline ends. The DNA for the CDR3 is TGTGCCAGTAGTATAACCGCAGGGGGCAATCAGCCCCAGCATTTT. This gives the protein CASSITAGGNQPQHF.

This rearrangement joins TRBV11-2 to TRBJ2-2; D is ambiguous. Trimming cost V 5 bases and J 3 bases, with 10 bases left between them. Germline V gives CDR1 SGHAT, CDR2 FQNNGV. The CDR3 has 14 residues. The CDR3 region has the DNA TGTGCCAGCAGCGACTGGCTTGACACCGGGGAGCTGTTTTTT. This codes for CASSDWLDTGELFF.

This clonotype showed up many times. V gene TRBV7-9 combines with J gene TRBJ2-3; TRBD1 or TRBD2 may be the D gene (5 bases each). The CDR3 is made up of 14 amino acids. The germline V and J ends were trimmed by 3 bases and 2 bases, with 9 bases remaining between them. The germline V gene encodes CDR1 SEHNR and CDR2 FQNEAQ (reference sequence). This CDR3 reads CASSFGTNTDTQYF. CDR3 DNA: TGTGCCAGCAGCTTTGGGACCAACACAGATACGCAGTATTTT.

The chain has TRBV14 and TRBJ1-2; D may be TRBD1 (5 bases). Germline V lookup: CDR1 SGHDN, CDR2 FVKESK. This CDR3 contains 17 residues. V gave up 0 bases and J gave up 8 bases, with 22 bases separating them. In nucleotides, the CDR3 is TGTGCCAGCAGCCAAGATCGATTTGGACAAGGGGCTGGAGGCTACACCTTC. This gives the protein CASSQDRFGQGAGGYTF.

This chain links TRBV12-3 or TRBV12-4 with TRBJ2-1, with 9 bases matching TRBD1. CDR3 length: 14 amino acids. After removal of 6 bases from V and 4 bases from J, the junction contained 4 bases not matched to a gene. The CDR3 loop reads CASSRDRVYNEQFF. DNA of the CDR3: TGTGCCAGCAGCCGGGACAGGGTTTACAATGAGCAGTTCTTC.

The rearrangement joins TRBV10-3 to TRBJ2-7, with 7 bases lining up with TRBD1. The V segment lost 0 bases and the J segment 2 bases; nucleotides outside the gene matches: 13. This CDR3 spans 18 amino acids. CDR1 is ENHRY, CDR2 SYGVKD, per germline. The CDR3 reads CAISESRRGQGDPYEQYF. The CDR3 nucleotides read TGTGCCATCAGTGAGTCGAGGCGTGGGCAGGGGGATCCCTACGAGCAGTACTTC.

This clonotype was seen a few times. The rearrangement joins TRBV28 to TRBJ2-2, with 8 bases matching TRBD2. The J segment lost 6 bases and the V segment lost 6 bases, leaving 9 bases of the junction unmatched. Germline CDR1 MDHEN, CDR2 SYDVKM. This CDR3 has 15 residues. DNA of the CDR3: TGTGCCAGCAGACTGGGACTAGGGGTTTCCGGGGAGCTGTTTTTT. Translating it yields CASRLGLGVSGELFF.

The rearrangement uses TRBV27 and TRBJ2-7; possible D gene TRBD1, 6 bases. In germline, CDR1 is MNHEY, CDR2 SMNVEV (reference sequence). This CDR3 comprises 15 residues. V shed 6 bases and J shed 3 bases, with 18 bases lying between them. The CDR3 nucleotides are TGTGCCAGCAGGGAGATCGGGACAAGTTACTACGAGCAGTACTTC. This encodes CASREIGTSYYEQYF.

At least ten counts were recorded for this clonotype. V gene TRBV7-9 combines with J gene TRBJ2-1; D is possibly TRBD2 (6 bases). There are 13 residues in the CDR3. CDR1 is SEHNR and CDR2 is FQNEAQ in the germline V gene (reference sequence). The V end was cut by 5 bases, the J end by 4 bases, with 9 bases between. The CDR3: CASSVLAYNEQFF. The CDR3 region has the DNA TGTGCCAGCAGCGTACTAGCTTACAATGAGCAGTTCTTC.

This clonotype was detected a few times. The chain has TRBV29-1 and TRBJ2-1; D is possibly TRBD1 or TRBD2 (5 bases each). The V end lost 6 bases, the J end lost 7 bases, and 19 bases lay between the germline ends. The CDR3 has 14 residues. Germline CDR1 is SQVTM and CDR2 is ANQGSEA. DNA for the CDR3: TGCAGCGTCCCCGGGACCGATTCAGGGAATGAGCAGTTCTTC. Translation: CSVPGTDSGNEQFF.

V is TRBV30 and J is TRBJ2-3, with a weak D call TRBD1 (5 bases). The germline V gene has CDR1 GTSNPN and CDR2 SVGIG (reference sequence). This CDR3 has 14 amino acids. V dropped 1 base and J dropped 3 bases, with 11 bases sitting between them. CDR3 coding DNA: TGTGCCTGGAGTGCCTATAGGGGAACAGATACGCAGTATTTT. This sequence encodes CAWSAYRGTDTQYF.

V gene TRBV6-2 or TRBV6-3 combines with J gene TRBJ2-2, with D maybe TRBD2 (6 bases). V shed 0 bases and J shed 2 bases, with 13 bases lying between them. This CDR3 has 17 amino acids. Germline-derived CDR1 and CDR2 are MNHEY and SVGEGT. The CDR3 reads CASSYSIDSGNTGELFF. The CDR3 DNA is TGTGCCAGCAGTTACTCGATTGATAGCGGTAACACCGGGGAGCTGTTTTTT.

The chain has TRBV5-1 and TRBJ2-5; maybe TRBD2 (5 bases). Germline V gene sequence: CDR1 SGHRS, CDR2 YFSETQ. The CDR3 extends over 13 amino acids. V was cut by 7 bases and J by 3 bases, with 13 bases left in between. CDR3 DNA sequence: TGCGCCAGCCTCGGGAAGGGCAAAGAGACCCAGTACTTC. Translation: CASLGKGKETQYF.

This clonotype was seen only a few times. This chain uses TRBV7-6 with TRBJ2-7, with D perhaps TRBD1 (6 bases). Germline CDR1 and CDR2: SGHVS and FNYEAQ. V was trimmed by 5 bases and J by 6 bases, leaving 20 bases between them. This CDR3 contains 15 residues. The CDR3 sequence: CASSPDSLSTPEQYF. DNA of the CDR3: TGTGCCAGCAGCCCGGACAGCTTATCGACCCCCGAGCAGTACTTC.

In its sample, this clonotype was seen a few times. V gene TRBV9 combines with J gene TRBJ2-6; D is unclear. Trimming shortened V by 0 bases and J by 0 bases, and 7 bases separated the two germline ends. The CDR3 sequence is 16 residues long. CDR1 is SGDLS, CDR2 YYNGEE, per germline. CDR3 in amino acids: CASSVGVASGANVLTF. CDR3 in DNA: TGTGCCAGCAGCGTAGGGGTTGCCTCTGGGGCCAACGTCCTGACTTTC.

The genes are TRBV5-5 and TRBJ2-6, with D unclear. The CDR3 extends over 15 amino acids. V gave up 0 bases and J gave up 1 base, with 5 bases separating them. Germline CDR1 and CDR2: SGHKS and YYEKEE (reference sequence). In DNA, the CDR3 is TGTGCCAGCAGCTTGGTTCCTTCTGGGGCCAACGTCCTGACTTTC. Translation: CASSLVPSGANVLTF. Filled out from reference TRBV5-5 and TRBJ2-6, the complete variable domain reads DAGVTQSPTHLIKTRGQQVTLRCSPISGHKSVSWYQQVLGQGPQFIFQYYEKEERGRGNFPDRFSARQFPNYSSELNVNALLLGDSALYLCASSLVPSGANVLTFGAGSRLTVL.

This clonotype was recorded a few times. The chain recombines TRBV5-5 with TRBJ1-3; D is ambiguous. Per germline, CDR1 SGHKS and CDR2 YYEKEE (reference sequence). The CDR3 runs 15 residues. V lost 0 bases to trimming and J lost 0 bases, with 7 bases between them. The chain's CDR3 is CASSLDGNSGNTIYF. DNA for the CDR3: TGTGCCAGCAGCTTGGACGGAAACTCTGGAAACACCATATATTTT.

J is TRBJ1-1 and V is TRBV2; 8 bases match TRBD1. CDR3 length: 12 amino acids. Germline V gives CDR1 SNHLY, CDR2 FYNNEI. V shed 6 bases and J 11 bases; nucleotides not matched to a gene: 8. Here the CDR3 DNA reads TGTGCCAGCAGACCTACGACAGGGGAGGCTTTCTTT. This gives the protein CASRPTTGEAFF.

This clonotype was seen once. This sequence joins TRBV14 and TRBJ1-1, with D unclear. Trimming shortened V by 0 bases and J by 1 base, and 6 bases separated the two germline ends. The V gene's germline CDR1 is SGHDN and CDR2 FVKESK. The CDR3 loop spans 14 amino acids. DNA for the CDR3: TGTGCCAGCAGCCAAGAACTTTCGAACACTGAAGCTTTCTTT. This gives the protein CASSQELSNTEAFF. The whole variable domain, filled in from reference TRBV14 and TRBJ1-1, reads EAGVTQFPSHSVIEKGQTVTLRCDPISGHDNLYWYRRVMGKEIKFLLHFVKESKQDESGMPNNRFLAERTGGTYSTLKVQPAELEDSGVYFCASSQELSNTEAFFGQGTRLTVV.

Many counts were recorded for this clonotype. The rearrangement joins TRBV13 to TRBJ2-3; 12 bases line up with TRBD2. This CDR3 spans 15 amino acids. V trimming: 5 bases; J trimming: 4 bases; junction bases outside the gene matches: 4. Germline CDR1 and CDR2: PRHDT and FYEKMQ (reference sequence). CDR3 amino acids: CASSLRLAGADTQYF. The CDR3 region has the DNA TGTGCCAGCAGCCTCCGACTAGCGGGAGCAGATACGCAGTATTTT.

This clonotype showed up just a few times. Here the CDR3 DNA reads TGCAGTGCTAGTATGGGTGTTGGGGATCAGCCCCAGCATTTT. It translates to CSASMGVGDQPQHF. This chain connects TRBV20-1 to TRBJ1-5; D not resolved. The V end was cut by 3 bases, the J end by 5 bases, with 14 bases between. Per germline, CDR1 DFQATT and CDR2 SNEGSKA (reference sequence). This CDR3 is built from 14 residues.

Note on this clonotype: With a much larger clone just one base away, this may be a read error. The CDR3 does not close with the conserved phenylalanine or tryptophan, likely indicating a read error. V usage is TRBV11-3 and J usage is TRBJ2-7; D might be TRBD1 (5 bases). Germline CDR1 is SGHNT and CDR2 is YENEEA. The CDR3 contains 14 residues. The V gene lost 5 bases and the J gene lost 4 bases, with 15 bases spanning the gap. The CDR3 reads CASSQGHDRYEQYL. The DNA of the CDR3 is TGTGCCAGCAGCCAAGGACACGACCGATACGAGCAGTACTTG.

The chain is built from TRBV5-6 and TRBJ1-1; D call uncertain. Germline V CDR1 and CDR2: SGHDT, YYEEEE. The V end lost 4 bases, the J end lost 0 bases, and 16 bases lay between the germline ends. There are 16 residues in the CDR3. In nucleotides, the CDR3 is TGTGCCAGCAGCCGAGACCGTTCGTCATTGAACACTGAAGCTTTCTTT. It yields the protein CASSRDRSSLNTEAFF.

The rearrangement uses TRBV6-2 or TRBV6-3 and TRBJ1-1, with no clear D. CDR1 is MNHEY and CDR2 is SVGEGT in the germline V gene. V lost 3 bases, J lost 4 bases, and 12 bases lay in between. This CDR3 is built from 14 residues. CDR3 in amino acids: CASSYKAAGTEAFF. CDR3 nucleotides: TGTGCCAGCAGTTATAAAGCAGCCGGCACTGAAGCTTTCTTT.

This clonotype was seen only a few times. The chain joins TRBV7-2 to TRBJ2-6; no clear D gene. V lost 3 bases, J lost 4 bases, and 7 bases lay in between. Germline lookup yields CDR1 SGHTA and CDR2 FQGNSA. This CDR3 comprises 14 residues. CDR3 bases: TGTGCCAGCAGCTTGGGTTTCGGGGCCAACGTCCTGACTTTC. It encodes CASSLGFGANVLTF. The full variable domain, with the rest looked up from reference TRBV7-2 and TRBJ2-6, is GAGVSQSPSNKVTEKGKDVELRCDPISGHTALYWYRQSLGQGLEFLIYFQGNSAPDKSGLPSDRFSAERTGGSVSTLTIQRTQQEDSAVYLCASSLGFGANVLTFGAGSRLTVL.

This clonotype turned up a few times. The rearrangement uses TRBV7-9 and TRBJ2-7; TRBD1 aligns across 7 bases. CDR3 length equals 18 residues. In germline, CDR1 is SEHNR, CDR2 FQNEAQ (reference sequence). V lost 5 bases and J lost 3; bases outside the gene matches: 19. The CDR3, as DNA: TGTGCCAGCAGCACCAACAGGGGAAGAGCCGCTTTATTCTACGAGCAGTACTTC. Translated: CASSTNRGRAALFYEQYF.

There are a few counts of this clonotype. The chain links TRBV6-1 to TRBJ2-7; D remains ambiguous. The CDR3 covers 15 residues. Trimming took 5 bases from V and 5 from J, leaving 19 bases between them. CDR1 MNHNS and CDR2 SASEGT come from the germline V gene. The CDR3 here is CASSQSARTYHEQYF. DNA of the CDR3: TGTGCCAGCAGTCAGAGTGCCAGGACGTACCACGAGCAGTACTTC.

The rearrangement links TRBV12-3 or TRBV12-4 to TRBJ1-2; 9 bases map to TRBD1. The junction had 6 bases not matched to a gene; V was cut back by 6 bases and J by 4 bases. This CDR3 is built from 14 residues. CDR3 region: CASSGQGFSYGYTF. CDR3 DNA: TGTGCCAGCAGCGGACAGGGGTTCAGCTATGGCTACACCTTC.

The V call is TRBV27, the J call TRBJ2-3; 13 nucleotides match TRBD2. Germline-derived CDR1 and CDR2 are MNHEY and SMNVEV (reference sequence). The V gene end was trimmed by 2 bases and the J gene end by 10 bases; junction bases not matched to a gene: 12. The CDR3 consists of 17 residues. The DNA for the CDR3 is TGTGCCAGCAGTTTACCCCCAGGTGGGACTAGCGGGACGTCGCAGTATTTT. Translation gives CASSLPPGGTSGTSQYF.